Listed below are T cell receptor beta chains from one sample, sequenced in a study of blood T cells in healthy people across ages. TCRdb re-called the 5' RACE reads through MiXCR, storing one row per CDR3 protein. The sample holds about 780,000 distinct CDR3 sequences, around 62% seen once. Material: blood. Receptors originate from a man aged 25 to 40 in good health. Each CDR3 is given with its conserved first and last residue. Some rows mark clone size as missing; the rest say once, few, many or name a class of expanded clone.

v_call	clone_size	j_call	cdr3_aa
TRBV6-1	-	TRBJ1-2	CASSERPDYGYTF
TRBV13	-	TRBJ2-3	CASSFPGISTDTQYF
TRBV20-1	-	TRBJ2-1	CSAAGRSEQFF
TRBV27	-	TRBJ2-1	CASSLSGQEIYHEQFF
TRBV11-2	-	TRBJ2-1	CASSLDDAGGTNEQFF
TRBV4-2	-	TRBJ1-5	CASSQDQVGNQPQHF
TRBV20-1	-	TRBJ2-1	CSASEVGYNEQFF
TRBV7-2	-	TRBJ1-2	CASSLVRGGDYGYTF
TRBV29-1	-	TRBJ1-1	CSVDLTGGTEAFF
TRBV5-1	-	TRBJ1-6	CASSPSGGYYSPLHF
TRBV7-6	once	TRBJ2-3	CASSEKTGVRDTQYF
TRBV9	-	TRBJ2-1	CASNGQGVNEQFF
TRBV12-1	-	TRBJ2-4	CASSPGEGAETKNIQYF
TRBV5-1	-	TRBJ2-6	CASSPEGVVLTF
TRBV10-3	few	TRBJ1-5	CAISESGGRELNQPQHF
TRBV15	-	-	CATSRAGFYEQYF
TRBV20-1	-	TRBJ2-1	CSASRGVPGNEQFF
TRBV12-3/TRBV12-4	few	TRBJ1-2	CASSTQGTSGYTF
TRBV29-1	once	TRBJ1-2	CSVDADSNYGYTF
TRBV27	-	TRBJ2-6	CASSPRATGANVLTF
TRBV7-2	-	TRBJ2-7	CASSLAGTSGGAYEQYF
TRBV10-3	-	-	CAIAPGTGQDEQYF
TRBV4-3	-	TRBJ2-7	CASSQDIMVYRYEQYF
TRBV9	-	TRBJ2-7	CASSVGDLYEQYF
TRBV20-1	-	TRBJ2-1	CSERVAQSNEQFF
TRBV7-3	-	TRBJ1-1	CASSLTGALRTEAFF
TRBV29-1	-	TRBJ1-4	CSVGHSLEEKLFF
TRBV28	-	TRBJ2-7	CASKDPDRSYEQYF
TRBV28	-	TRBJ2-7	CASLNYRGYYEQYF
TRBV4-1	few	TRBJ2-7	CASSQEGAGGSYEQYF
TRBV19	-	TRBJ2-5	CASSILPGSKQETQYF